Listed here are 21 T cell receptor beta chains from one sample, sequenced in a study of blood T cell repertoires in COVID-19. Sequencing was performed with immunoSEQ multiplex PCR; in TCRdb, only in-frame clones are kept and a portion is missing. In the table there are approximately 84,000 clones, approximately 87% of which are singletons. The sample was peripheral blood. These receptors were obtained from a human donor in a cohort sampled during active COVID-19.

V is TRBV19 and J is TRBJ2-5, with a tentative D call TRBD1 (5 bases). CDR3 length equals 14 residues. Germline CDR1 LNHDA, CDR2 SQIVND (reference sequence). Deletions cut 3 bases from V and 2 bases from J, with 10 bases between. The CDR3 here is CASSIRQGQETQYF. For the CDR3, the DNA is TGTGCCAGTAGTATCCGGCAGGGACAAGAGACCCAGTACTTC.

The chain couples TRBV5-1 to TRBJ2-3, with a weak D call TRBD2 (6 bases). The V end was cut by 3 bases, the J end by 4 bases, with 18 bases between. The germline V gene encodes CDR1 SGHRS and CDR2 YFSETQ. The length of the CDR3 is 16 residues. The CDR3 DNA follows: TGCGCCAGCAGCTCGGGACTCCCCGTGCCATCAGATACGCAGTATTTT. Translating gives CASSSGLPVPSDTQYF.

The V and J genes are TRBV5-5 and TRBJ2-1; D is possibly TRBD2 (5 bases). The germline V gene encodes CDR1 SGHKS and CDR2 YYEKEE (reference sequence). V lost 2 bases, J lost 13 bases, and 13 bases lay in between. The CDR3 totals 12 residues. The CDR3: CASSFEVPSQFF. CDR3 nucleotides: TGTGCCAGCAGCTTCGAGGTTCCTAGCCAGTTCTTC.

The V gene is TRBV30, the J gene TRBJ2-3; D unclear. Germline assignment: CDR1 GTSNPN and CDR2 SVGIG (reference sequence). The CDR3 spans 12 residues. V shed 0 bases and J shed 3 bases, with 4 bases lying between them. The CDR3 sequence: CAWSVQTDTQYF. In DNA, the CDR3 is TGTGCCTGGAGTGTACAGACAGATACGCAGTATTTT. Full variable domain (rest looked up from reference TRBV30 and TRBJ2-3): SQTIHQWPATLVQPVGSPLSLECTVEGTSNPNLYWYRQAAGRGLQLLFYSVGIGQISSEVPQNLSASRPQDRQFILSSKKLLLSDSGFYLCAWSVQTDTQYFGPGTRLTVL.

This sequence joins TRBV3-1 (or the pseudogene TRBV3-2) and TRBJ2-7, with D unclear. The CDR3 spans 14 residues. V lost 2 bases to trimming and J lost 6 bases, with 14 bases between them. CDR1 LGHDT and CDR2 YNNKEL come from the germline V gene (reference sequence). DNA of the CDR3: TGTGCCAGCAGCCAACCGGGTCCAGCCATCGAGCAGTACTTC. This codes for CASSQPGPAIEQYF.

There are a few counts of this clone. CDR3: CAIRDSLENQPQHF. CDR3 sequence (DNA): TGTGCCATACGGGACAGTTTAGAGAATCAGCCCCAGCATTTT. The V call is TRBV10-3, the J call TRBJ1-5; 7 nucleotides agree with TRBD1. The V and J ends lost 9 bases and 4 bases, in that order; junction bases with no gene match: 9. The CDR3 has 14 residues. CDR1 is ENHRY and CDR2 is SYGVKD in the germline V gene.

V gene TRBV18 combines with J gene TRBJ2-6; 10 positions match TRBD1. The CDR3 is made up of 18 amino acids. Germline V CDR1 and CDR2: KGHSH, LQKENI. The trim removed 5 bases at V and 0 bases at J, leaving 7 bases unmatched. The CDR3 DNA is TGTGCCAGCTCATCTCCGGGACAGGGGTTCTCTGGGGCCAACGTCCTGACTTTC. This encodes CASSSPGQGFSGANVLTF.

This clone has more than one count but fewer than ten. The chain has TRBV2 and TRBJ2-7, with TRBD1 matching 9 bases. This CDR3 has 15 residues. The J segment lost 2 bases and the V segment lost 3 bases, leaving 5 bases of the junction unmatched. CDR1 and CDR2 from the germline V gene are SNHLY and FYNNEI. The CDR3 loop is CASSEDRGEAYEQYF. CDR3 nucleotide sequence: TGTGCCAGCAGTGAGGACAGGGGAGAGGCCTACGAGCAGTACTTC.

V is TRBV6-5 and J is TRBJ2-2; 8 bases fit TRBD1. The CDR3 contains 15 residues. V lost 6 bases to trimming and J lost 2 bases; unmatched junction nucleotides: 5. Germline lookup yields CDR1 MNHEY and CDR2 SVGAGI. The CDR3 spells CASSVTGVNTGELFF. The CDR3 DNA follows: TGTGCCAGCAGCGTGACAGGGGTAAACACCGGGGAGCTGTTTTTT.

The chain carries TRBV6-1 and TRBJ2-7; D might be TRBD1 (6 bases). The CDR3 contains 16 residues. The V gene lost 3 bases and the J gene lost 0 bases, with 15 bases spanning the gap. Looked up from germline, CDR1 is MNHNS and CDR2 is SASEGT. CDR3 coding DNA: TGTGCCAGCAGTGATTTAATCCGGGACAACTCCTACGAGCAGTACTTC. Protein sequence: CASSDLIRDNSYEQYF.

To note about this clone: At one of its ends the junction is not consistent with the germline gene, which may arise from a read error. The chain combines TRBV15 with TRBJ1-1; the match to TRBD1 covers 8 bases. Germline loops: CDR1 LNHNV, CDR2 YYDKDF (reference sequence). This CDR3 has 15 residues. The DNA of the CDR3 is TGTGCCACCAGGAGAGAAGCAGACAGGGGAGCTGAAGCTTTCTTT. Translating gives CATRREADRGAEAFF.

This clone was observed a handful of times. This chain joins TRBV18 and TRBJ2-7; 10 bases match TRBD1. V dropped 4 bases and J dropped 1; count of bases not matched to a gene: 10. From germline, CDR1 is KGHSH and CDR2 LQKENI. CDR3 size: 17 residues. The DNA for the CDR3 is TGTGCCAGCTCACAGACTGTGGGACAGGGGATGTCCTACGAGCAGTACTTC. Amino acid sequence: CASSQTVGQGMSYEQYF.

The genes are TRBV5-4 and TRBJ1-1; the match to TRBD1 covers 7 bases. Per germline, CDR1 SGHNT and CDR2 YYREEE (reference sequence). The V and J ends lost 0 bases and 5 bases, in that order; junction bases with no gene match: 10. This CDR3 comprises 16 residues. The chain's CDR3 is CASSLAGVTGRTEAFF. The CDR3 bases are TGTGCCAGCAGCTTGGCCGGGGTGACAGGGAGGACTGAAGCTTTCTTT.

V gene TRBV6-1 combines with J gene TRBJ1-4; perhaps TRBD1 as D (5 bases). V lost 2 bases, J lost 1 base, and 11 bases lay in between. The CDR3 is made up of 16 amino acids. Germline CDR1 is MNHNS and CDR2 is SASEGT. CDR3 sequence (DNA): TGTGCCAGCAGTGAAAGAACAGGAAGAACTAATGAAAAACTGTTTTTT. This translates into CASSERTGRTNEKLFF.

The J gene is TRBJ2-7, the V gene TRBV29-1; tentative D call: TRBD2 (5 bases). This CDR3 spans 13 amino acids. CDR1 SQVTM and CDR2 ANQGSEA come from the germline V gene. V lost 0 bases to trimming and J lost 1 base, with 7 bases between them. This chain's CDR3 is CSVEDSGSYEQYF. The CDR3 DNA sequence: TGCAGCGTTGAAGACAGCGGATCCTACGAGCAGTACTTC.

The chain links TRBV5-1 to TRBJ1-5; a weak D match, TRBD1 (6 bases). The CDR3 loop spans 15 amino acids. The germline gives CDR1 SGHRS, CDR2 YFSETQ. Trimming removed 5 bases at V and 4 bases at J, with 16 bases between. The DNA of the CDR3 is TGCGCCAGCAGTGAGGGGGGGATCCGAAATCAGCCCCAGCATTTT. It yields the protein CASSEGGIRNQPQHF.

This chain uses TRBV6-5 with TRBJ1-5; D gene ambiguous. CDR3 length equals 13 residues. Germline lookup yields CDR1 MNHEY and CDR2 SVGAGI. V was clipped by 8 bases and J by 5 bases, with 13 bases between them. The CDR3 sequence: CASPKVEDQPQHF. The CDR3 DNA reads as TGTGCCAGCCCAAAAGTGGAGGATCAGCCCCAGCATTTT.

The gene calls are TRBV28 and TRBJ2-1; D may be TRBD2 (5 bases). Germline CDR1 reads MDHEN; CDR2 reads SYDVKM. This CDR3 spans 13 amino acids. Trimming removed 6 bases from V and 8 bases from J, with 14 bases in between. In DNA form, the CDR3 reads TGTGCCAGCAGAGCCTCTGGGCGGGATGAGCAGTTCTTC. This encodes CASRASGRDEQFF.

This clone was seen only a few times. This chain uses TRBV7-9 with TRBJ1-4, with D hard to call. Per the germline V gene, CDR1 is SEHNR and CDR2 is FQNEAQ (reference sequence). V shed 6 bases and J shed 8 bases, with 13 bases lying between them. The CDR3 extends over 13 amino acids. The DNA for the CDR3 is TGTGCCAGCAGTGTTGAGGGTGGGGAAAAACTGTTTTTT. Translated: CASSVEGGEKLFF.

In this sample, this clone turned up a few times. The genes are TRBV7-9 and TRBJ2-1, with 7 bases fitting TRBD1. The CDR3 spans 15 residues. Trimming took 0 bases from V and 6 from J; bases not matched to a gene: 5. Germline V CDR1 and CDR2: SEHNR, FQNEAQ (reference sequence). Written as DNA, the CDR3 is TGTGCCAGCAGCTTAGCGACAGGGTTGGTCAATGAGCAGTTCTTC. Protein: CASSLATGLVNEQFF.

This clone was found a few times. The chain joins TRBV7-6 to TRBJ1-1, with D possibly TRBD1 on 5 matching bases. In germline, CDR1 is SGHVS, CDR2 FNYEAQ. The CDR3 contains 16 residues. Trimming shortened V by 1 base and J by 3 bases, and 15 bases separated the two germline ends. The CDR3 here is CASSLDPQGVDTEAFF. Written as DNA, the CDR3 is TGTGCCAGCAGCTTAGATCCGCAGGGTGTGGACACTGAAGCTTTCTTT.